The clone carrying this TCR beta chain was seen a single time. Clones were read by immunoSEQ multiplex PCR, and TCRdb kept only the in-frame ones, dropping some. The table records 250,000 to 350,000 clones, 80% to 90% of them present only once. This entry comes from a study of blood T cell repertoires in COVID-19. The germline V and J ends were trimmed by 5 bases and 3 bases, with 10 bases remaining between them. This CDR3 comprises 13 residues. The germline V gene has CDR1 SEHNR and CDR2 FQNEAQ (reference sequence). V and J are TRBV7-9 and TRBJ1-1; no firm D call. Specimen: PBMCs or T cells enriched from blood (not recorded which). This clonotype was sampled from a woman aged 18-29 years who had recovered from COVID-19. The CDR3 bases are TGTGCCAGCAGCCCGGGAGGAGACACTGAAGCTTTCTTT. Encoded protein: CASSPGGDTEAFF.